These 25 T cell receptor beta chains originate from one sample sequenced in a study of beta chain features in type 1 diabetes. Expressed TCRB transcripts were sequenced after all isolated RNA was converted to cDNA. Generated by immunoSEQ multiplex PCR, the TCRdb table keeps only in-frame clones and is missing some. Here the sample spans roughly 310,000 clones, approximately 11% being singletons. Specimen: naive CD4+ T cells from blood. The receptors stem from a woman aged 30 to 39 in good health.

The V call is TRBV7-3, the J call TRBJ2-3, with 11 bases matching TRBD2. After removal of 3 bases from V and 11 bases from J, the junction contained 13 bases not matched to a gene. The CDR3 runs to 16 residues. The germline V gene has CDR1 SGHTA and CDR2 FQGTGA. CDR3 protein: CASSFTSGGGRGVQYF. Here the CDR3 DNA reads TGTGCCAGCAGCTTCACTAGCGGGGGCGGCCGTGGTGTGCAGTATTTT.

The J gene is TRBJ2-1, the V gene TRBV7-3, with D perhaps matching TRBD2 (6 bases). The ends were cut back, 5 bases at V and 10 bases at J, with 21 bases in the middle. Germline CDR1 reads SGHTA; CDR2 reads FQGTGA. The CDR3 is 15 amino acids. The CDR3 loop is CASSLWDSPVGEQFF. The CDR3 DNA reads as TGTGCCAGCAGCCTATGGGACTCTCCGGTGGGCGAGCAGTTCTTC.

This clone has just a few counts. The rearrangement joins TRBV21-1 to TRBJ2-4; the table's D call, TRBD2, has no DNA check behind it. TRBV21-1 constitutes a pseudogene. The CDR3 is 15 residues long. This CDR3 is CASSKAGLAKNIQYF. DNA for the CDR3: TGTGCCAGCAGCAAGGCAGGACTAGCCAAAAACATTCAGTACTTC.

Only a few counts were recorded for this clone. The chain has TRBV7-9 and TRBJ2-7; 7 nucleotides agree with TRBD2. The V and J ends lost 5 bases and 5 bases, in that order; junction bases with no gene match: 9. The germline V gene has CDR1 SEHNR and CDR2 FQNEAQ (reference sequence). The CDR3 extends over 14 amino acids. The DNA of the CDR3 is TGTGCCAGCAGCAAGAGCGGGAAGGGTAACGAGCAGTACTTC. Its translation: CASSKSGKGNEQYF.

The chain couples TRBV5-5 to TRBJ2-3; TRBD2 is a possible D gene (5 bases). The V end lost 4 bases, the J end lost 6 bases, and 12 bases lay between the germline ends. Germline values: CDR1 SGHKS, CDR2 YYEKEE (reference sequence). This CDR3 is 13 amino acids long. DNA of the CDR3: TGTGCCAGCAGCCGAACGACTATGGATACGCAGTATTTT. Residues: CASSRTTMDTQYF.

The chain recombines TRBV9 with TRBJ2-7, with D maybe TRBD2 (6 bases). The ends were cut back, 2 bases at V and 4 bases at J, with 13 bases in the middle. Germline V CDR1 and CDR2: SGDLS, YYNGEE. This CDR3 is 14 amino acids long. The CDR3 reads CASSVGGSSYEQYF. The CDR3 nucleotides are TGTGCCAGCAGCGTTGGAGGGTCATCTTACGAGCAGTACTTC.

This clone was detected only a few times. This rearrangement joins TRBV30 to TRBJ1-1; D is unclear. Germline V lookup: CDR1 GTSNPN, CDR2 SVGIG (reference sequence). This CDR3 comprises 12 residues. V lost 8 bases to trimming and J lost 5 bases, with 15 bases between them. CDR3 sequence: CAHGLGATEAFF. The CDR3 bases are TGTGCCCACGGACTTGGTGCGACTGAAGCTTTCTTT.

Comment on this clone: This CDR3 is also generated by other DNA sequences in the sample. CDR3 nucleotides: TGCGCCAGCAGCTTGGCACAAGAGACCCAGTACTTC. It specifies CASSLAQETQYF. The chain has TRBV5-1 and TRBJ2-5; D is undetermined. The germline V and J ends were trimmed by 0 bases and 2 bases, with 2 bases remaining between them. Per the germline V gene, CDR1 is SGHRS and CDR2 is YFSETQ. CDR3 length: 12 amino acids.

This clone has more than one count but fewer than ten. CDR3 sequence (DNA): TGTGCCAGCAGCTTTAGCAGGGGCACAGATACGCAGTATTTT. This gives the protein CASSFSRGTDTQYF. The chain uses TRBV7-3 and TRBJ2-3, with a possible D match to TRBD1 (5 bases). CDR3 length: 14 residues. From germline, CDR1 is SGHTA and CDR2 FQGTGA. The germline V and J ends were trimmed by 3 bases and 1 base, with 8 bases remaining between them.

This clone was detected ten times or more. The identical CDR3 is also encoded by other nucleotide sequences in the sample. The V gene is TRBV28, the J gene TRBJ2-7; D may be TRBD1 (5 bases). The CDR3 sequence is 12 residues long. Trimming pared 2 bases from V and 3 bases from J, leaving 5 bases between. CDR1 is MDHEN and CDR2 is SYDVKM in the germline V gene. The CDR3, as DNA: TGTGCCAGCAGTTTACAGGGCTACGAGCAGTACTTC. This gives the protein CASSLQGYEQYF.

This clone was found a few times. The chain joins TRBV13 to TRBJ2-7, with D unclear. The CDR3 contains 14 residues. Germline V gene data show CDR1 as PRHDT and CDR2 as FYEKMQ (reference sequence). Deletions cut 0 bases from V and 0 bases from J, with 6 bases between. CDR3 residues: CASSLGPVSYEQYF. In DNA form, the CDR3 reads TGTGCCAGCAGCTTAGGGCCGGTCTCCTACGAGCAGTACTTC.

This clone appeared a few times. The V gene is TRBV5-1, the J gene TRBJ2-3; 13 bases fit TRBD2. After removal of 3 bases from V and 6 bases from J, the junction contained 4 bases not matched to a gene. The CDR3 spans 15 residues. Germline lookup yields CDR1 SGHRS and CDR2 YFSETQ. CDR3 loop: CASSSGLAGRDTQYF. The CDR3 DNA is TGCGCCAGCAGCTCGGGACTAGCGGGAAGGGATACGCAGTATTTT.

This clone was seen more than once but under ten times. Its ends do not fully match the called genes, so a read error is possible. The chain combines TRBV7-7 with TRBJ2-1; 11 bases map to TRBD1. Germline V CDR1 and CDR2: SSHAT, FNYEAQ (reference sequence). The CDR3 is made up of 16 amino acids. The CDR3 nucleotides read TGTGCTAGCAGCCCTACTGGGACAGGGGGGTACAATGAGCAGTTCTTC. It codes for CASSPTGTGGYNEQFF.

The chain combines TRBV6-5 with TRBJ2-4; 7 bases map to TRBD1. CDR1 is MNHEY, CDR2 SVGAGI, per germline. Trimming removed 6 bases from V and 16 bases from J; junction bases left unmatched: 9. The CDR3 runs 11 residues. The CDR3 reads CASSSDRVVYF. CDR3 DNA sequence: TGTGCCAGCAGCTCAGACAGGGTCGTATACTTC.

This clone was detected ten times or more. The chain has TRBV7-9 and TRBJ2-3, with D unresolved. The length of the CDR3 is 12 residues. Per the germline V gene, CDR1 is SEHNR and CDR2 is FQNEAQ (reference sequence). V was cut by 7 bases and J by 6 bases, with 11 bases left in between. CDR3 DNA: TGTGCCAGCACCCGCGGAGTTGATACGCAGTATTTT. This encodes CASTRGVDTQYF.

Only a few counts were recorded for this clone. The J gene is TRBJ1-5, the V gene TRBV28, with TRBD1 matching 7 bases. Per germline, CDR1 MDHEN and CDR2 SYDVKM. Trimming took 6 bases from V and 5 from J; bases not matched to a gene: 10. The CDR3 is 15 residues long. CDR3 protein: CASSWGGRGDQPQHF. The CDR3 DNA is TGTGCCAGCAGCTGGGGTGGCAGGGGGGATCAGCCCCAGCATTTT.

This clone was seen a few times. The chain employs TRBV2 and TRBJ2-7, with 10 nucleotides matching TRBD1. The germline gives CDR1 SNHLY, CDR2 FYNNEI. The CDR3 consists of 13 residues. J was trimmed by 6 bases and V by 6 bases; bases with no gene match: 5. In nucleotides, the CDR3 is TGTGCCAGCAGGGGGACAGGGGAAAGCGAGCAGTACTTC. Protein sequence: CASRGTGESEQYF.

In its sample, this clone was seen a few times. The genes are TRBV29-1 and TRBJ2-5, with TRBD2 matching 12 bases. This CDR3 is built from 15 residues. Germline values: CDR1 SQVTM, CDR2 ANQGSEA. The ends lost 6 bases at V and 1 base at J; junction bases unmatched: 6. The CDR3 is CSVKTSGSRQETQYF. DNA of the CDR3: TGCAGCGTCAAGACTAGCGGGAGTCGCCAAGAGACCCAGTACTTC.

Only a few counts were recorded for this clone. The rearrangement uses TRBV7-8 and TRBJ2-7, with 10 bases aligning to TRBD1. V shed 5 bases and J 6 bases; nucleotides not matched to a gene: 10. From germline, CDR1 is SGHVS and CDR2 FQNEAQ. The CDR3 loop spans 15 amino acids. CDR3 loop: CASSLAGTGAPEQYF. The CDR3 bases are TGTGCCAGCAGCCTGGCCGGGACAGGGGCGCCCGAGCAGTACTTC.

This clone was recorded a few times. As DNA, the CDR3 is TGTGCCAGCAGTGGACTGCTCTACAATGAGCAGTTCTTC. Protein product: CASSGLLYNEQFF. V is TRBV2 and J is TRBJ2-1, with D unclear. From germline, CDR1 is SNHLY and CDR2 FYNNEI. Trimming removed 4 bases from V and 3 bases from J, with 7 bases in between. This CDR3 has 13 amino acids. The complete variable domain, with remaining parts taken from reference TRBV2 and TRBJ2-1, reads EPEVTQTPSHQVTQMGQEVILRCVPISNHLYFYWYRQILGQKVEFLVSFYNNEISEKSEIFDDQFSVERPDGSNFTLKIRSTKLEDSAMYFCASSGLLYNEQFFGPGTRLTVL.

This clone was seen more than once but under ten times. V and J are TRBV25-1 and TRBJ2-7; perhaps TRBD1 as D (7 bases). The CDR3 sequence is 15 residues long. Germline values: CDR1 MGHDK, CDR2 SYGVNS. Between the trimmed V and J ends, which lost 5 bases and 4 bases, there was a span of 18 bases. The CDR3 loop is CASSRGQDGTYEQYF. The CDR3 DNA is TGTGCCAGCAGTCGAGGACAGGACGGGACTTACGAGCAGTACTTC.

The V and J genes are TRBV5-6 and TRBJ2-1; D uncertain. The CDR3 loop spans 14 amino acids. Germline V lookup: CDR1 SGHDT, CDR2 YYEEEE. The germline V and J ends were trimmed by 2 bases and 1 base, with 7 bases remaining between them. DNA for the CDR3: TGTGCCAGCAGCTTTCACTCGTCCTACAATGAGCAGTTCTTC. Encoded protein: CASSFHSSYNEQFF. The variable domain in full, completed from reference TRBV5-6 and TRBJ2-1, reads DAGVTQSPTHLIKTRGQQVTLRCSPKSGHDTVSWYQQALGQGPQFIFQYYEEEERQRGNFPDRFSGHQFPNYSSELNVNALLLGDSALYLCASSFHSSYNEQFFGPGTRLTVL.

The chain links TRBV2 to TRBJ2-1; 7 positions match TRBD1. Germline CDR1 SNHLY, CDR2 FYNNEI. The CDR3 runs to 15 residues. The V segment lost 6 bases and the J segment 0 bases; nucleotides outside the gene matches: 5. Written as DNA, the CDR3 is TGTGCCAGCAGGAATCCAGGGGGCTCCTACAATGAGCAGTTCTTC. It is translated as CASRNPGGSYNEQFF.

This clone occurred a few times. The rearrangement joins TRBV5-1 to TRBJ2-2; no firm D call. V lost 0 bases to trimming and J lost 5 bases, with 5 bases between them. This CDR3 contains 13 residues. Germline V lookup: CDR1 SGHRS, CDR2 YFSETQ. The CDR3 DNA reads as TGCGCCAGCAGCTTGGGGAGAACCGGGGAGCTGTTTTTT. This encodes CASSLGRTGELFF.

This clone was counted between two and nine times. This chain joins TRBV25-1 and TRBJ1-1; D gene uncertain. CDR3 size: 13 residues. Per the germline V gene, CDR1 is MGHDK and CDR2 is SYGVNS. Trimming pared 0 bases from V and 5 bases from J, leaving 7 bases between. CDR3 residues: CASSEYGSTEAFF. The CDR3 bases are TGTGCCAGCAGTGAATATGGGAGTACTGAAGCTTTCTTT.